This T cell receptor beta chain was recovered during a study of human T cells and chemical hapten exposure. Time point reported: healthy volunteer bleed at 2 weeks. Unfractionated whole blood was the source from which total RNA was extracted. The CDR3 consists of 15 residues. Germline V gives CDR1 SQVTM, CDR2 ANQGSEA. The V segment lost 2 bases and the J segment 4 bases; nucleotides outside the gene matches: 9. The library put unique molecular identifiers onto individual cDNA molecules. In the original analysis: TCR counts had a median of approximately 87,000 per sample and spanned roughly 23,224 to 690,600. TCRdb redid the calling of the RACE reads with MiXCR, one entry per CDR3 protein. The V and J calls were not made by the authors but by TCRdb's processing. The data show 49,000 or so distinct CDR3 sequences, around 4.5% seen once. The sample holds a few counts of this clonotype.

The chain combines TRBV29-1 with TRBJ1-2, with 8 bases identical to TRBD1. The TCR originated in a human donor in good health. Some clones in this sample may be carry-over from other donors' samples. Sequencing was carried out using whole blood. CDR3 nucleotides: TGCAGCGTTGAACCAATTTCTGACAGGGGCTATGGCTACACCTTC. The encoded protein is CSVEPISDRGYGYTF. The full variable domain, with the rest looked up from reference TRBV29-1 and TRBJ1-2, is SAVISQKPSRDICQRGTSLTIQCQVDSQVTMMFWYRQQPGQSLTLIATANQGSEATYESGFVIDKFPISRPNLTFSTLTVSNMSPEDSSIYLCSVEPISDRGYGYTFGSGTRLTVV.